This T cell receptor (beta chain) was sequenced during a study of T cells in Graves' hyperthyroidism and ophthalmopathy. Per the germline V gene, CDR1 is SGDLS and CDR2 is YYNGEE. V was clipped by 3 bases and J by 6 bases; unmatched bases: 8. The CDR3 length is 14 residues. Notes on the study in general: Researchers report that a 13 V-J model separated ophthalmopathy from stable hyperthyroidism.

Amplification yielded TCR beta CDR3 regions, with RNA transcripts as the source. The TCR CDR3 first-round RT-PCR relied on the HTBI primer set. TCRdb analysed the multiplex PCR reads with MiXCR anew, one entry per CDR3 protein. The data hold 540,000 or so distinct CDR3 sequences, with about half observed a single time. In its sample, this clonotype was seen many times. Its antigen is still unknown. The receptor comes from an adult woman with Graves' disease, either hyperthyroidism or ophthalmopathy (not recorded which). The V call is TRBV9, the J call TRBJ2-7; 8 bases are shared with TRBD1. Sequencing was done on a sample of peripheral blood or thyroid tissue (not recorded which). CDR3 in DNA: TGTGCCAGCAGCGGCAGGACAGGGACGGGCGAGCAGTACTTC. It translates to CASSGRTGTGEQYF.